Given below is one TCR beta chain in context. This sample was included in a study of blood T cell repertoires in COVID-19. Looking at the study overall: Sources were T cells, B-cell-depleted T cells, or PBMCs; the material itself was cDNA or gDNA.

Per the authors' pipeline: Reference gene primers were amplified, and this amplification served to estimate nucleated cell counts. The assay was immunoSEQ multiplex PCR, and TCRdb's table has in-frame clones only and misses some. V and J calls and clone size are given by that table; D and trimming were obtained from the DNA. The sample lists 150,000 to 200,000 clones; roughly 86% were seen once. This CDR3 spans 14 amino acids. Germline CDR1 reads SGHDN; CDR2 reads FVKESK. Trimming at V came to 1 base and at J to 3 bases, leaving 3 bases not matched to a gene. This rearrangement joins TRBV14 to TRBJ2-7; 7 bases are a match to TRBD1. The receptor was derived from a man in his fifties or sixties with active or convalescent COVID-19. The specimen was peripheral blood. In DNA, the CDR3 is TGTGCCAGCAGCCAAGTTGGACAGGACTACGAGCAGTACTTC. Translation: CASSQVGQDYEQYF.